This T cell receptor beta chain comes out of a study of blood T cell repertoires in COVID-19. Original handling: Amplification with reference gene primers provided the estimates of nucleated cell counts. The data were produced by immunoSEQ multiplex PCR, yet TCRdb's version contains in-frame clones alone and is incomplete. Clonal size and the V and J genes are those of that table, whereas D and trimming came from the DNA. This repertoire shows 200,000 to 250,000 clones, 80% to 90% found once; its top ten account for 15% to 20%. This clone has more than one count but fewer than ten. With 5 bases clipped from V and 6 bases from J, the junction kept 2 bases outside the gene matches. The CDR3 loop spans 13 amino acids. Germline loops: CDR1 SEHNR, CDR2 FQNEAQ (reference sequence).

Sequencing was done on a sample of peripheral blood. V is TRBV7-9 and J is TRBJ1-5; 9 bases agree with TRBD1. The receptor was derived from a woman of 80 years or more with active or convalescent COVID-19. The CDR3 spells CASSGTGSQPQHF. The CDR3, as DNA: TGTGCCAGCAGCGGGACAGGGTCTCAGCCCCAGCATTTT.